A single sample is the source of the 14 T cell receptor beta chains below, sequenced in a study of CD8+CD57+ T cells in acquired aplastic anemia. Investigators profiled TCR beta VDJ and CDR3 from genomic DNA template. Via MiXCR, TCRdb re-called the reads, giving one row per CDR3 protein. Seen here are 150,000 to 200,000 distinct CDR3 sequences, 48% observed once, and the top ten hold approximately 9.7%. Patients picked for sequencing had shown CD8+CD57+ cell expansion detected by flow cytometry. The sample consisted of sorted CD4+, CD8+, or CD8+CD57+ T cells (not recorded which) from PBMCs. Receptor source: a human donor with aplastic anemia.

This clonotype was counted many times. This chain joins TRBV9 and TRBJ1-2; TRBD1 might be the D (6 bases). V lost 0 bases, J lost 0 bases, and 9 bases lay in between. The CDR3 extends over 15 amino acids. Germline assignment: CDR1 SGDLS and CDR2 YYNGEE. Here the CDR3 reads CASSVDAGANYGYTF. CDR3 DNA sequence: TGTGCCAGCAGCGTAGATGCAGGGGCTAACTATGGCTACACCTTC.

A few counts support this clonotype. The genes are TRBV2 and TRBJ1-4; no clear D. Germline V gene sequence: CDR1 SNHLY, CDR2 FYNNEI. The V and J ends lost 6 bases and 6 bases respectively, with 5 bases between them. This CDR3 has 11 amino acids. The CDR3 spells CASRGHEKLFF. The CDR3 coding sequence is TGTGCCAGCAGGGGCCATGAAAAACTGTTTTTT.

The chain uses TRBV20-1 and TRBJ1-5, with D tentatively TRBD1 (6 bases). This CDR3 is built from 15 residues. Deletions cut 3 bases from V and 6 bases from J, with 18 bases between. Germline values: CDR1 DFQATT, CDR2 SNEGSKA (reference sequence). The CDR3 DNA reads as TGCAGTGCTAGTAAGTCCAGGGGAAGCCCTCAGCCCCAGCATTTT. Translation: CSASKSRGSPQPQHF.

The V call is TRBV7-9, the J call TRBJ1-2; 7 nucleotides match TRBD1. The CDR3 totals 15 residues. CDR1 SEHNR and CDR2 FQNEAQ come from the germline V gene (reference sequence). V was pared by 4 bases and J by 4 bases, with 9 bases of the junction left unmatched. The CDR3 DNA reads TGTGCCAGCAGCTCTACCGGGACAGCGTCCTATGGCTACACCTTC. As protein: CASSSTGTASYGYTF.

This clonotype was detected ten times or more. The chain couples TRBV5-1 to TRBJ1-2, with 11 bases identical to TRBD1. There are 14 residues in the CDR3. J lost 3 bases, V lost 4 bases, and 2 bases had no gene match. Germline V CDR1 and CDR2: SGHRS, YFSETQ. The CDR3 bases are TGCGCCAGCAGCACGGGACAGGGGGACTATGGCTACACCTTC. Amino acid sequence: CASSTGQGDYGYTF.

The rearrangement uses TRBV15 and TRBJ2-5, with D possibly matching TRBD2 (5 bases). Deletions cut 0 bases from V and 5 bases from J, with 7 bases between. CDR3 size: 13 residues. In germline, CDR1 is LNHNV, CDR2 YYDKDF (reference sequence). The CDR3 coding sequence is TGTGCCACCAGCAGAGACCGGGGTGAGACCCAGTACTTC. Translation gives CATSRDRGETQYF.

The chain recombines TRBV7-6 with TRBJ1-2; D unresolved. There are 13 residues in the CDR3. Germline CDR1 and CDR2: SGHVS and FNYEAQ. Between the trimmed V and J ends, which lost 2 bases and 6 bases, there was a span of 10 bases. CDR3 DNA sequence: TGTGCCAGCAGCTTACCCGGAACGGATGGCTACACCTTC. Translation gives CASSLPGTDGYTF.

V and J are TRBV20-1 and TRBJ1-1, with D unresolved. The V end lost 4 bases, the J end lost 4 bases, and 7 bases lay between the germline ends. The germline V gene encodes CDR1 DFQATT and CDR2 SNEGSKA (reference sequence). CDR3 size: 11 residues. The CDR3 DNA reads TGCAGTGCTACGTCCGCCACTGAAGCTTTCTTT. Residues: CSATSATEAFF.

The rearrangement uses TRBV20-1 and TRBJ2-2, with 9 bases lining up with TRBD2. CDR1 and CDR2 (germline): DFQATT, SNEGSKA (reference sequence). Unmatched junction bases numbered 8, after V lost 3 bases and J lost 0 bases. The CDR3 has 17 residues. CDR3 nucleotides: TGCAGTGCTAGGGGACTAGCCGGATCCGCGAACACCGGGGAGCTGTTTTTT. It translates to CSARGLAGSANTGELFF.

The V and J genes are TRBV20-1 and TRBJ2-3; D ambiguous. The V gene's germline CDR1 is DFQATT and CDR2 SNEGSKA (reference sequence). The CDR3 sequence is 12 residues long. V lost 0 bases and J lost 7, with 8 bases in between. The CDR3: CSARDDGYTQYF. In DNA, the CDR3 is TGCAGTGCTAGAGATGACGGGTATACGCAGTATTTT.

This rearrangement joins TRBV10-3 to TRBJ1-5; no reliable D call. Per germline, CDR1 ENHRY and CDR2 SYGVKD. V was cut by 0 bases and J by 3 bases, with 9 bases left in between. This CDR3 contains 15 residues. CDR3 coding DNA: TGTGCCATCAGTGAGTCGCTAGTCCTCAATCAGCCCCAGCATTTT. This translates into CAISESLVLNQPQHF.

The chain is built from TRBV5-1 and TRBJ2-1; D is undetermined. V was pared by 0 bases and J by 0 bases, with 7 bases between. Germline lookup yields CDR1 SGHRS and CDR2 YFSETQ. CDR3 length: 15 amino acids. The CDR3 nucleotides read TGCGCCAGCAGCTTGGAGGCGACCTCCTACAATGAGCAGTTCTTC. Its protein is CASSLEATSYNEQFF.

The gene calls are TRBV10-1 and TRBJ2-5; a weak D match, TRBD1 (6 bases). Germline lookup yields CDR1 WNHNN and CDR2 SYGVQD (reference sequence). V lost 0 bases and J lost 5, with 13 bases in between. CDR3 size: 15 residues. The CDR3 here is CASSESGAVKETQYF. The DNA of the CDR3 is TGCGCCAGCAGTGAGTCGGGGGCCGTCAAGGAGACCCAGTACTTC.

The chain recombines TRBV24-1 with TRBJ2-5; the D gene is possibly TRBD1 (5 bases). There are 15 residues in the CDR3. V lost 3 bases to trimming and J lost 5 bases, with 15 bases between them. In germline, CDR1 is KGHDR, CDR2 SFDVKD. CDR3: CATSDPDIRRETQYF. In DNA form, the CDR3 reads TGTGCCACCAGTGATCCGGACATCAGACGGGAGACCCAGTACTTC.